One T cell receptor (beta chain) is described in this entry. No cognate antigen has been identified for it. Base qualities are not at hand, and no much larger clone is one base apart. Collaborating institutions collected whole blood in K2EDTA tubes following their own protocols. For TCRbeta analysis, collaborators shipped samples in one of three forms: frozen whole blood, isolated PBMCs, or DNA extracted from either of those sample types. The data stem from a study of blood T cell repertoires in COVID-19 (dated by TCRdb to about 2020). Turning to the overall study: The collaborator samples originated in the United States, Italy and Spain and spanned the acute and convalescent phases of COVID-19. Where HLA class I and class II types were available, the types were taken from metadata supplied by the sample provider, not from assay-based typing. The material from the prospective study consisted of cDNA or gDNA derived from T cells, B-cell-depleted T cells, or PBMCs. The sample metadata nearly always contained a de-identified subject ID, COVID-19 status, age in years and sex. Subjects who had been exposed to COVID-19, were actively infected with it, or had recovered from it provided the deeply sampled blood TCRbeta repertoires that made up the dataset. A freely available public database, intended as a resource for researchers studying the immune response to SARS-CoV-2, is where the repertoires were released. Samples came from the ongoing ImmuneRACE study (first 160 participants) plus 1,254 subjects from 6 global collaborators. Results the study describes overall, beyond this receptor: The amount of clinical and demographic metadata varied by source and participant and was provided uncurated.

The immunoSEQ Assay, a bias-controlled multiplex PCR, was used to amplify TCRbeta CDR3 regions from genomic DNA. From the authors' description of their analysis: Nucleated cell counts per sample were estimated from amplification of reference gene primers within the assay. To quantify the absolute abundance of each unique TCRbeta CDR3 rearrangement, sequence reads were collapsed and filtered. For each sample, productive Simpson clonality was calculated by taking the square root of Simpson's diversity index across productive rearrangements. This is the immuneACCESS table as TCRdb keeps it, with only in-frame sequences that have V and J called. A part of the clones is gone; compared with another copy, unresolved V genes explain less than half, and the rest is unexplained. V and J calls and clone size come straight from that table; D and trimming were deduced from the DNA. This sample gives 210,000 or so clones in total; about 88% of them show up just once. About 2.5% of the sample comes from the top ten.

The sequence derives from a woman aged 55-75 years with acute or convalescent COVID-19. The sequenced sample consisted of peripheral blood.

The sequence in DNA is TGTGCCTGGAGCGCCAGGGGGAACACAGATACGCAGTATTTT. Its protein product is CAWSARGNTDTQYF. Recombination connected TRBV30 to TRBJ2-3; 7 bases in between match TRBD1. Measured from the cysteine to the phenylalanine, the CDR3 is 14 residues long. Left in the record is the CDR3 DNA by itself, 42 bases read in frame from the first base. Trimming leaves V shorter by 3 bases and J shorter by 2 bases, with the junction holding 5 bases beyond the gene matches. CDR1 and CDR2 (GTSNPN, SVGIG) derive from the germline V gene (reference sequence). Reference TRBV30 and TRBJ2-3 proteins supply the regions before and after the CDR3; the full variable domain is: SQTIHQWPATLVQPVGSPLSLECTVEGTSNPNLYWYRQAAGRGLQLLFYSVGIGQISSEVPQNLSASRPQDRQFILSSKKLLLSDSGFYLCAWSARGNTDTQYFGPGTRLTVL.